This is a list of T cell receptor beta chains from one sample in a study of blood T cell repertoires in COVID-19. The method was immunoSEQ multiplex PCR; TCRdb's version includes in-frame clones alone and lacks a portion of them. This table has fewer than 250,000 clones, approximately 84% appearing once. Sequenced material: peripheral blood. These receptors were obtained from a woman of 80 years or more with acute or convalescent COVID-19. Both conserved end residues are part of each CDR3. A D gene is named only where the DNA matches it firmly. Only some rows state a clone size, as once, few, many or a class for expanded clones.

J gene,clone size,V gene,D gene,CDR3 DNA,CDR3 protein
TRBJ2-7,-,TRBV6-1,-,TGTGCCAGCAGTGAAGACTCCTGGAGGGCCGGCGACGAGCAGTACTTC,CASSEDSWRAGDEQYF
TRBJ1-5,-,TRBV12-5,-,TGTGCTAGCTCAAGGGGGTCCAGCAATCAGCCCCAGCATTTT,CASSRGSSNQPQHF
TRBJ2-5,-,TRBV6-4,-,TGTGCCAGCAGTGACTCCCACAGGGACTATCCCTCATGGACCCAGTACTTC,CASSDSHRDYPSWTQYF
TRBJ2-1,-,TRBV7-9,-,TGTGCCAGCGGAGGGGGGCAGGGGGTATCCTACAATGAGCAGTTCTTC,CASGGGQGVSYNEQFF
TRBJ2-5,-,TRBV28,-,TGTGCCAGCAGTCGCCGGGAGTTTCCCCCCCCTAGGGAGACCCAGTACTTC,CASSRREFPPPRETQYF
TRBJ2-2,-,TRBV25-1,-,TGTGCCAGCAGTGAGGTAGGGGCCCACACCGGGGAGCTGTTTTTT,CASSEVGAHTGELFF
TRBJ1-6,-,TRBV18,-,TGTGCCAGCTCACCGCACAGGGATTCACCCCTCCACTTT,CASSPHRDSPLHF
TRBJ1-2,few,TRBV9,-,TGTGCCAGCAAAGCAGGCGTCGGCTATGGCTACACCTTC,CASKAGVGYGYTF
TRBJ1-4,-,TRBV28,-,TGTGCCAGCAGTTCGGACAGCCCTTCGATATTTTTT,CASSSDSPSIFF
TRBJ1-6,-,TRBV15,-,TGTGCCACCAGCAGAGACGGACAGAGGCTCCACTTT,CATSRDGQRLHF
TRBJ2-1,few,TRBV5-1,TRBD2,TGCGCCAGCAAGACGGGACTAGCGGAATACAATGAGCAGTTCTTC,CASKTGLAEYNEQFF
TRBJ2-1,-,TRBV10-3,TRBD1,TGTGCCATCAGTGACGGGACAGGGTCCAATGAGCAGTTCTTC,CAISDGTGSNEQFF
TRBJ2-1,-,TRBV24-1,TRBD2,TGTGCCACCAGTGACCCTCCTAGCGGGAAAGGAGGCAATGAGCAGTTCTTC,CATSDPPSGKGGNEQFF
TRBJ1-1,-,TRBV13,-,TGTGCCAGCAGAGGTTGGGGGGTGAACACTGAAGCTTTCTTT,CASRGWGVNTEAFF
TRBJ1-3,-,TRBV7-3,-,TGTGCCAGCAGCGTTACAGGTTCTGGAAACACCATATATTTT,CASSVTGSGNTIYF
TRBJ1-2,-,TRBV6-6,TRBD1,TGTGCCAGCAGAGGAGGACAGGGGGCGCGGGCGTATGGCTACACCTTC,CASRGGQGARAYGYTF